Below are 20 T cell receptor beta chains sequenced from a single sample in a study of metastatic and nonmetastatic thyroid tumors. From the PCR reads, TCRdb re-called clones with MiXCR. Counted here are about 40,000 clones, roughly 11% occurring once; the ten biggest clones make up roughly 25%. There were no patients who had received any treatment before thyroid surgery. What was sequenced was blood. The receptors were sampled from a female donor with papillary thyroid cancer or a benign thyroid nodule (not recorded which). Some clones in this sample may be carry-over from other donors' samples.

The chain joins TRBV24-1 to TRBJ2-5; D is unresolved. The CDR3 is 15 residues long. Germline CDR1 KGHDR, CDR2 SFDVKD. Trimming took off 1 base at V and 1 base at J, with 9 bases between the two ends. CDR3 coding DNA: TGTGCCACCAGTGATTTAGTCCATGGCCAAGAGACCCAGTACTTC. It yields the protein CATSDLVHGQETQYF.

This clone has ten or more counts. The V and J genes are TRBV7-2 and TRBJ1-6, with D hard to call. V was shortened by 8 bases and J by 4 bases, with 9 bases between the two germline ends. CDR1 is SGHTA and CDR2 is FQGNSA in the germline V gene. The CDR3 sequence is 13 residues long. CDR3 nucleotides: TGTGCCAGCTTAGGTGATTATAATTCACCCCTCCACTTT. Translated, it gives CASLGDYNSPLHF.

This clone came up many times. The CDR3 loop reads CATRNRGTGELFF. CDR3 DNA sequence: TGTGCCACCCGCAACAGGGGTACCGGGGAGCTGTTTTTT. The chain combines TRBV24-1 with TRBJ2-2; 7 positions agree with TRBD1. The CDR3 is 13 residues long. V lost 9 bases to trimming and J lost 5 bases; unmatched junction nucleotides: 5. CDR1 and CDR2 (germline): KGHDR, SFDVKD.

At least ten counts were recorded for this clone. The J gene is TRBJ1-2, the V gene TRBV20-1; the match to TRBD1 covers 8 bases. Germline assignment: CDR1 DFQATT and CDR2 SNEGSKA (reference sequence). With V trimmed by 1 base and J by 4 bases, 5 bases remained unmatched. This CDR3 is built from 14 residues. This chain's CDR3 is CSARVPGGSYGYTF. The CDR3 DNA follows: TGCAGTGCTAGAGTCCCAGGGGGCAGCTATGGCTACACCTTC.

This clone was counted ten times or more. The chain is built from TRBV4-1 and TRBJ1-6; maybe TRBD1 (6 bases). The CDR3 has 17 residues. Germline V CDR1 and CDR2: MGHRA, YSYEKL. Trimming shortened V by 0 bases and J by 6 bases, and 15 bases separated the two germline ends. The CDR3 protein is CASSQDSRGAFNSPLHF. The CDR3 DNA follows: TGCGCCAGCAGCCAAGACAGTCGGGGGGCCTTTAATTCACCCCTCCACTTT.

This clone was seen many times. The rearrangement joins TRBV3-1 to TRBJ1-4, with a tentative D call TRBD1 (5 bases). V was shortened by 1 base and J by 9 bases, with 12 bases between the two germline ends. CDR3 length equals 14 residues. Germline loops: CDR1 LGHDT, CDR2 YNNKEL (reference sequence). The DNA of the CDR3 is TGTGCCAGCAGCCAAGGCATAAGGGGTCAAAAACTGTTTTTT. Encoded protein: CASSQGIRGQKLFF.

The V call is TRBV6-1, the J call TRBJ2-7; D remains ambiguous. Germline V CDR1 and CDR2: MNHNS, SASEGT. This CDR3 contains 14 residues. V lost 7 bases and J lost 2, with 15 bases in between. In nucleotides, the CDR3 is TGTGCCAGCACTATATTGCCGGTGCCCTACGAGCAGTACTTC. Protein sequence: CASTILPVPYEQYF.

This clone appeared many times. The CDR3, as DNA: TGCAGTGCAACCCGGCAGGGGGCGGGCGGGGAGCTGTTTTTT. Its protein product is CSATRQGAGGELFF. The rearrangement joins TRBV20-1 to TRBJ2-2, with 8 positions matching TRBD1. The CDR3 runs to 14 residues. Trimming removed 6 bases from V and 7 bases from J; junction bases left unmatched: 10. Germline V gene lookup returns CDR1 DFQATT and CDR2 SNEGSKA (reference sequence).

The rearrangement uses TRBV28 and TRBJ1-6, with D possibly matching TRBD1 (5 bases). The length of the CDR3 is 14 residues. Germline V gene sequence: CDR1 MDHEN, CDR2 SYDVKM. Between the trimmed V and J ends, which lost 3 bases and 7 bases, there was a span of 10 bases. This CDR3 reads CASSFRVGNSPLHF. In nucleotides, the CDR3 is TGTGCCAGCAGTTTCAGGGTTGGAAATTCACCCCTCCACTTT. Based on the CDR3 plus reference TRBV28 and TRBJ1-6, the full variable domain is DVKVTQSSRYLVKRTGEKVFLECVQDMDHENMFWYRQDPGLGLRLIYFSYDVKMKEKGDIPEGYSVSREKKERFSLILESASTNQTSMYLCASSFRVGNSPLHFGNGTRLTVT.

This clone came up many times. The rearrangement joins TRBV6-5 to TRBJ2-4, with TRBD1 matching 10 bases. V lost 2 bases and J lost 6; bases outside the gene matches: 1. CDR1 MNHEY and CDR2 SVGAGI come from the germline V gene. There are 14 residues in the CDR3. The DNA of the CDR3 is TGTGCCAGCAGTTACGGGACAGGGGCAAACATTCAGTACTTC. It encodes CASSYGTGANIQYF.

In this sample, this clone turned up many times. The genes are TRBV2 and TRBJ2-3; D is unresolved. CDR1 and CDR2 (germline): SNHLY, FYNNEI. Trimming removed 3 bases from V and 2 bases from J, with 12 bases in between. CDR3 length: 15 residues. The CDR3 coding sequence is TGTGCCAGCAGTGATTCGCCCAACCCCACAGATACGCAGTATTTT. This sequence encodes CASSDSPNPTDTQYF.

This clone has just a few counts. This chain uses TRBV6-6 with TRBJ1-2; maybe TRBD1 (5 bases). V dropped 2 bases and J dropped 5 bases, with 18 bases sitting between them. Looked up from germline, CDR1 is MNHNY and CDR2 is SVGAGI (reference sequence). The CDR3 has 16 residues. CDR3 amino acids: CASSYPERDGAYGYTF. In DNA, the CDR3 is TGTGCCAGCAGTTACCCAGAACGGGACGGCGCTTATGGCTACACCTTC.

This clone was observed at least ten times. V usage is TRBV9 and J usage is TRBJ1-1; D remains ambiguous. CDR3 size: 13 residues. With 0 bases removed from V and 8 bases from J, the gap between germline ends came to 11 bases. CDR1 and CDR2 (germline): SGDLS, YYNGEE. The CDR3 nucleotides are TGTGCCAGCAGCGTAGCCCGAGGCACAGAAGCTTTCTTT. It is translated as CASSVARGTEAFF.

V usage is TRBV4-2 and J usage is TRBJ2-7; D uncertain. V was shortened by 0 bases and J by 5 bases, with 11 bases between the two germline ends. Looked up from germline, CDR1 is LGHNA and CDR2 is YNFKEQ. There are 14 residues in the CDR3. The CDR3 region is CASSQELANHEQYF. In DNA form, the CDR3 reads TGTGCCAGCAGCCAAGAACTGGCTAACCACGAGCAGTACTTC.

This clone appeared a few times. A much larger clone differs by one base, so this may be a read error. The chain carries TRBV7-9 and TRBJ1-2; D is ambiguous. This CDR3 has 12 amino acids. Deletions cut 5 bases from V and 4 bases from J, with 8 bases between. Germline V CDR1 and CDR2: SEHNR, FQNEAQ (reference sequence). CDR3 nucleotide sequence: TGTGCCAGCAGCCTAGGGTTCTATGGCTACACCTTC. Its translation: CASSLGFYGYTF. The full variable domain, its missing parts supplied by reference TRBV7-9 and TRBJ1-2, is DTGVSQNPRHKITKRGQNVTFRCDPISEHNRLYWYRQTLGQGPEFLTYFQNEAQLEKSRLLSDRFSAERPKGSFSTLEIQRTEQGDSAMYLCASSLGFYGYTFGSGTRLTVV.

The J gene is TRBJ1-2, the V gene TRBV7-2; maybe TRBD1 (5 bases). The V gene lost 5 bases and the J gene lost 2 bases, with 12 bases spanning the gap. The length of the CDR3 is 14 residues. Germline V gene lookup returns CDR1 SGHTA and CDR2 FQGNSA. The chain's CDR3 is CASSLRDQNYGYTF. CDR3 in DNA: TGTGCCAGCAGCCTTCGGGACCAAAACTATGGCTACACCTTC.

CDR3 sequence: CASSLALAGETDEQFF. In DNA form, the CDR3 reads TGTGCCAGCAGTTTAGCTCTAGCGGGAGAAACCGATGAGCAGTTCTTC. The V and J genes are TRBV12-3 or TRBV12-4 and TRBJ2-1, with TRBD2 identical over 10 bases. This CDR3 contains 16 residues. The V gene end was trimmed by 0 bases and the J gene end by 8 bases; junction bases not matched to a gene: 7.

The V gene is TRBV2, the J gene TRBJ2-4, with D unclear. This CDR3 is 14 amino acids long. V was cut by 8 bases and J by 9 bases, with 20 bases left in between. The germline gives CDR1 SNHLY, CDR2 FYNNEI. The CDR3, as DNA: TGTGCCAGCGGCTCTCAACTCAATCCAGCCATTCAGTACTTC. Translated: CASGSQLNPAIQYF.

This clone was seen repeatedly, ten times or more. This sample includes further DNA sequences coding for the same CDR3. The chain links TRBV6-4 to TRBJ2-7, with TRBD1 matching 7 bases. The V gene end was trimmed by 2 bases and the J gene end by 0 bases; junction bases not matched to a gene: 4. The CDR3 is 15 residues long. Per the germline V gene, CDR1 is MRHNA and CDR2 is SNTAGT. The CDR3 DNA follows: TGTGCCAGCAGTGACCCTTGGACAGGCTCCTACGAGCAGTACTTC. Protein: CASSDPWTGSYEQYF.

This clone was seen only once. The rearrangement joins TRBV11-3 to TRBJ2-5; 9 nucleotides agree with TRBD1. This CDR3 contains 13 residues. The V gene end was trimmed by 5 bases and the J gene end by 4 bases; junction bases not matched to a gene: 2. Germline CDR1 is SGHNT and CDR2 is YENEEA. CDR3 loop: CASSTTGGETQYF. Written as DNA, the CDR3 is TGTGCCAGCAGCACGACAGGGGGAGAGACCCAGTACTTC.